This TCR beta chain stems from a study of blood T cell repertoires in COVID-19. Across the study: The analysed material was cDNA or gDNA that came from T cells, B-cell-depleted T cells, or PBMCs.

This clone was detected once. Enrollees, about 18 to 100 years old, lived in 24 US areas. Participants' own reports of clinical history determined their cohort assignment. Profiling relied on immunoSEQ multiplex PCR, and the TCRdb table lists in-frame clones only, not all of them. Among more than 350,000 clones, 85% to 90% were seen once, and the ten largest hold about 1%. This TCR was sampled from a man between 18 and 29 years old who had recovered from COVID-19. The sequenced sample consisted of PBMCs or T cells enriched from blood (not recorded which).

This chain's CDR3 is CASSLPLAGDSSYEQYF. CDR3 nucleotide sequence: TGCGCCAGCAGCTTGCCCCTAGCGGGGGACAGCTCCTACGAGCAGTACTTC. This rearrangement joins TRBV5-1 to TRBJ2-7; 10 positions agree with TRBD2. This CDR3 has 17 amino acids. V was pared by 1 base and J by 0 bases, with 7 bases of the junction left unmatched. Germline assignment: CDR1 SGHRS and CDR2 YFSETQ.